This T cell receptor (beta chain) was documented in a study of cytomegalovirus exposure and HLA in healthy donors (dated by TCRdb to about 2017). Context from the whole study: An earlier analysis of a few hundred of the donors reported 276 Gb of sequence data and 117 million unique TCR beta sequences obtained from around 170 million T cells. Roughly 320 gigabases of sequencing data and around 80 million unique TCR sequences made up an early release that covered approximately 700 HLA-typed donors. Among the roughly 400 genotyped donors, around 79% belonged to the genetic ancestry cluster associated with self-reported Caucasian donors. The aim of the study was to test whether cataloging public T cell receptors could identify signatures of past pathogen exposure. The study used immunosequencing to profile the T cell repertoires of hundreds of subjects and linked those repertoires to cytomegalovirus serostatus. A separate validation cohort of 100 to 150 different subjects was used in addition to the approximately 610-subject first cohort. High-throughput TCR immunosequencing, statistical association of individual TCRs with disease status, and machine learning were combined to predict cytomegalovirus infection status. To study patterns of TCR occurrence, a later analysis re-analyzed previously published TCR beta repertoires from 600 to 750 donors and added high-resolution HLA genotyping. Rather than using new phenotypic data, the later analysis identified candidate immune exposures from TCR beta sequences and from how often those sequences occurred across donors. An earlier analysis of approximately 580 of the donors used high-throughput TCR beta sequencing to judge whether each TCR beta V gene segment behaved as functional or pseudogenic. Donor age, sex, ethnicity and CMV serostatus were compiled together with the repertoire data. In a later genetic analysis, genome-wide SNP genotypes for 398 of the 666 donors were used, and that subset was treated as a discovery cohort. All discovery cohort repertoires had been generated on a single sequencing platform. HLA typing included class I and class II loci at four-digit resolution. The number of donors typed differed by locus, with 629-630 for A, B, C, DRB1 and DQB1, roughly 550 for DQA1, 600 to 610 for DPA1, and approximately 470 for DPB1. Five DR-DQ haplotypes were treated as single units for association and clustering because of strong linkage in the cohort. Across approximately 400 genotyped donors of the cohort, an average of approximately 200,000 unique TCR beta nucleotide sequences per donor were sequenced, and 15% to 20% of those sequences were non-productive. Overall results and qualifications from the work: Correlated functional status among segregating V segments might be attributable to linkage disequilibrium, but an unknown experimental factor could not be ruled out. According to a later genetic analysis, donors in an Asian-associated ancestry cluster had fewer N-insertions in productive TCRs than the roughly 660-donor mean. Most CMV-associated TCR beta chains appeared to be HLA-restricted in a later analysis, and the HLA associations seemed to be driven largely by CMV exposure. At a false discovery rate of 0.05, a later analysis linked under 20,000 TCR beta sequences to specific HLA alleles. In an earlier analysis of about 550 of the donors, most TCR beta V segments were observed in productive rearrangements about 87% or about 30% of the time, broadly matching IMGT annotations. The only immune exposure information available for the cohort was CMV serostatus. HLA typing was unavailable for some donors at each locus, so association tests used only the typed subset. Some IMGT-functional V segments, including TRBV6-2 and TRBV6-3, could not be distinguished by the 87-base-pair reads and were therefore excluded. A cluster of highly shared sequence variants was judged likely to represent a technical artifact of the sequencing pipeline. Because counts were too low, seventeen rarely observed V segments, including chromosome 9 orphons, were left out of the earlier analysis of several hundred of the donors. In a later analysis, TCR association rates were found to vary across HLA loci, with the most associated TCRs seen for DRB1 alleles and the fewest for HLA-C alleles. A few of the identified cytomegalovirus-associated TCR beta chains were confirmed in vitro to be specific for cytomegalovirus antigens. The study listed around 160 TCR beta chains as associated with cytomegalovirus. The cohort was sequenced for TCR beta chains only, and without alpha or paired-chain data the features that could be detected were limited. Assigning TCR associations to individual alleles was difficult when HLA alleles, especially DR and DQ, strongly co-occurred. Presence/absence analyses assumed roughly uniform sequencing depth across donors, an assumption that may not hold. In a later analysis, HLA-associated TCR beta chains showed more clonal expansion and lower generation probabilities than non-associated chains that were equally common. A later genetic analysis associated a missense DCLRE1C variant with V-gene and J-gene trimming of TCR beta chains, and an independent cohort replicated the association. The classifier was reported to diagnose cytomegalovirus status with high specificity and sensitivity in both the original cohort and the validation cohort. Across donors, most TCR sequences were observed very rarely, whereas some public TCRs were present in many individuals. The authors suggested that the approach could potentially be extended to other disease states and immunological phenotypes. A further reported finding was that TCR beta sequences accurately predicted the HLA-A and HLA-B alleles for most subjects in the first cohort. According to a later analysis, parvovirus B19, influenza, CMV and Epstein-Barr virus appeared linked to several top co-occurrence clusters.

The cohort was made up of roughly 670 healthy bone marrow donors. Cohort members were all nominally healthy when sampled, although unrecorded immune exposures were likely present. The donor was CMV seronegative and belonged to the group of roughly 330 seronegative cohort members. Each donor provided a peripheral blood sample, and peripheral blood mononuclear cells were used for TCR beta sequencing. Genomic DNA extraction from the blood cell samples was performed with the Qiagen DNeasy Blood Extraction Kit. Remarks on this clone: The antigen this receptor binds is unknown. No base-level quality is on record; no much larger clone is a single base apart.

Library generation was performed with the immunoSEQ multiplex PCR assay. For the multiplex PCR, a mixture combining 60 forward primers for TCR Vbeta segments and 13 reverse primers for TCR Jbeta segments was used. A multiplex PCR assay on genomic DNA amplified the CDR3 region of rearranged TCR beta genes. On the Illumina HiSeq System, the amplified TCR beta libraries were sequenced as 87-base-pair reads. For the original study's pipeline: A later analysis tallied around 87 million unique TCR beta chains across the approximately 670 repertoires, and some 12 million of those chains were shared by two or more donors. Raw reads were error-corrected and collapsed into unique sequences with a nearest-neighbor algorithm that merged closely related sequences to remove PCR and sequencing errors. To assign V, D and J gene segments, CDR3 sequences were aligned to IMGT reference sequences. For a sequence to be retained, at least a six-nucleotide match to both a V gene segment and a J gene segment was required. Rearrangements were classified as productive when the CDR3 lacked stop codons and remained in frame with V and J, and all other rearrangements were classified as non-productive. CDR3 was defined according to IMGT convention as the region running from the second conserved V-encoded cysteine to the conserved J-encoded phenylalanine. The earlier analysis of fewer than 700 of the donors excluded sequences that lacked an unambiguous match to a single V gene segment. In an earlier analysis of roughly 600 of the donors, a V segment was called functional when productive rearrangements were above 56.7%, and segregating when the standard deviation between donors exceeded 5%. To diagnose cytomegalovirus status from the catalog of TCR beta chain sequences, a statistical classification framework was built. V and J gene assignment, in a later analysis, came from comparing TCR nucleotide sequences with IMGT/GENE-DB human TR gene sequences. Using the TCRdist pipeline, a later analysis assigned CDR3 sequences along with most-parsimonious VDJ recombination scenarios. In a later analysis, each TCR beta chain was defined by its CDR3 amino acid sequence together with its V-gene family, and reads lacking a unique V-gene family were excluded. As a way to deal with suspected cross-contamination and a sequencing artifact, a later analysis dropped over 550 nucleotide sequences that were highly shared and had low generation probability. For each public chain, a later analysis derived a clonal expansion index from normalized ranks of inferred template counts within each repertoire. In a later analysis, generation probabilities were computed using a VDJ recombination model fitted to out-of-frame rearrangements, and the results were checked against IGoR. A later analysis scored TCR-TCR, TCR-HLA and TCR-CMV co-occurrence with hypergeometric tests, applying a repertoire-size bias correction to TCR pairs. False discovery rates were estimated in a later analysis by permuting HLA or CMV assignments 20 times. In a later analysis, co-occurring TCRs were grouped using DBSCAN, with TCRdist sequence similarity added in when clustering inside HLA-allele-positive subsets. Repertoires with fewer than 30,000 or more than 120,000 public chains were left out of co-occurrence clustering, as were five repertoires with anomalous nucleotide sharing. TCRdb mirrors the immuneACCESS table, restricted to in-frame sequences. Some clones are absent from its copies; in checked studies, under half trace to an unresolved V gene, and the reason for the others is unknown. The V and J calls and the clone size are those of that table, but D and trimming were determined from the DNA. Present in this sample are roughly 160,000 clones, around 79% of which were seen just once. In total, the top ten clones hold about 4.4% of the sample.

The V end gives up 1 base and the J end 4 bases, leaving 3 bases in the junction not matched to a gene. The germline V gene gives CDR1 as MGHRA and CDR2 as YSYEKL. The CDR3 runs 15 residues from the cysteine to the phenylalanine. The sequence is cut down to CDR3 DNA, 45 bases in frame from base 1. The origin of this receptor is a man aged 35-49 years in good health and CMV-seronegative. The sequence links TRBV4-1 to TRBJ2-1; the junction holds 8 bases that match TRBD2. Sequencing used PBMCs. The bases read TGCGCCAGCAGCCAAGTTGGCGGGGGGTACAATGAGCAGTTCTTC. It codes for CASSQVGGGYNEQFF.